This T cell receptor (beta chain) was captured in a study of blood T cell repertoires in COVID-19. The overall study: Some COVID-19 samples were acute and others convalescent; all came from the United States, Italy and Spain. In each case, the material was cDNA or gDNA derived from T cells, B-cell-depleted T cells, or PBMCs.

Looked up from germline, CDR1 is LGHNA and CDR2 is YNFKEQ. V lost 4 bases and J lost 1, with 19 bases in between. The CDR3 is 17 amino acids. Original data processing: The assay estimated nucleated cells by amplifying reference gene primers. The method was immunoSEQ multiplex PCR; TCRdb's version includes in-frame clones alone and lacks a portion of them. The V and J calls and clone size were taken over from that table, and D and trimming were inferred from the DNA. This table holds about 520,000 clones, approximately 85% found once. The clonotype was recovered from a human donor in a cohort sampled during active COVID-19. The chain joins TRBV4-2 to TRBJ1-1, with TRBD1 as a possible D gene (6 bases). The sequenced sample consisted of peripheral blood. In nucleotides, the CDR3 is TGTGCCAGCAGCCTCGTGACACCCGGGACATCGAACACTGAAGCTTTCTTT. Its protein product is CASSLVTPGTSNTEAFF.